Listed here is a single T cell receptor beta chain. Germline-derived CDR1 and CDR2 are LGHNA and YSLEER. V lost 0 bases and J lost 0, with 12 bases in between. The CDR3 contains 17 residues. The sample is drawn from a study of blood T cell repertoires in COVID-19. Overall study context: The analysed material was cDNA or gDNA that came from T cells, B-cell-depleted T cells, or PBMCs.

The assay was immunoSEQ multiplex PCR, and TCRdb's table has in-frame clones only and misses some. The sample carries fewer than 250,000 clones, 86% recorded once. The sample taken for sequencing was peripheral blood. The source is a man aged 45 to 65 with COVID-19, enrolled during active disease. The chain links TRBV4-3 to TRBJ1-3; maybe TRBD1 (6 bases). CDR3 in amino acids: CASSQEGHLSSGNTIYF. The CDR3 DNA is TGCGCCAGCAGCCAAGAGGGACACCTGAGCTCTGGAAACACCATATATTTT.